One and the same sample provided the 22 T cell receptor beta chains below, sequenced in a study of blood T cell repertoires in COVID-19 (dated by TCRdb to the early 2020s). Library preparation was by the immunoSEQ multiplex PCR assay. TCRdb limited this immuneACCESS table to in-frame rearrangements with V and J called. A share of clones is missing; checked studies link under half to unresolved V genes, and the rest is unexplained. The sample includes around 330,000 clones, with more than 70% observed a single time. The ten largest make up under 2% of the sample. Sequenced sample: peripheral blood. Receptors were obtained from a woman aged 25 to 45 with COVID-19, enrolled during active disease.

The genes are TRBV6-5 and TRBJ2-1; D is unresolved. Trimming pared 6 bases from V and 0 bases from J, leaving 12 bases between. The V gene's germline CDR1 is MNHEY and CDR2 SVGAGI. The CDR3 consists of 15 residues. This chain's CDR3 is CASSKTGSSYNEQFF. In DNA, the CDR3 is TGTGCCAGCAGCAAGACTGGTAGCTCCTACAATGAGCAGTTCTTC.

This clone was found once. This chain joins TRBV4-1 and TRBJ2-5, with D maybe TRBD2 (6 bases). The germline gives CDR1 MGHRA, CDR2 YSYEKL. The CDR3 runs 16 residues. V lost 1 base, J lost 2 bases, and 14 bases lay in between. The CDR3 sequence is CASSQVVAGLQETQYF. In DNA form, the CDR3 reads TGCGCCAGCAGCCAAGTAGTCGCGGGGTTACAAGAGACCCAGTACTTC.

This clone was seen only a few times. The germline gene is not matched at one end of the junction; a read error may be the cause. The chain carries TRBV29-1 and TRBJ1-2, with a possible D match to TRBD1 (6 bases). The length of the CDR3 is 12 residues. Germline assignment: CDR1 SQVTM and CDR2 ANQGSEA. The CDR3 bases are TGCAGCGTTGAAGAGGGGGGGCAGAACCCATCCTTC. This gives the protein CSVEEGGQNPSF.

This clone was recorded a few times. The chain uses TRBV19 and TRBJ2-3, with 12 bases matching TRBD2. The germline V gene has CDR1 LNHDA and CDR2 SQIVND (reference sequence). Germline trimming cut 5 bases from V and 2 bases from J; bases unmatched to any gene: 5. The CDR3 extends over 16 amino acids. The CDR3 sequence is CASSSLAGGFTDTQYF. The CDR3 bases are TGTGCCAGTAGTTCACTAGCGGGGGGATTCACAGATACGCAGTATTTT.

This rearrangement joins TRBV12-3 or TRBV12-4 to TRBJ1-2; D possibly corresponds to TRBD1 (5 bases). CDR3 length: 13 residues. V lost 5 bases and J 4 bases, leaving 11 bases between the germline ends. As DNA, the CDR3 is TGTGCCAGCAGTCAACAAAGGGGCTATGGCTACACCTTC. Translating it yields CASSQQRGYGYTF.

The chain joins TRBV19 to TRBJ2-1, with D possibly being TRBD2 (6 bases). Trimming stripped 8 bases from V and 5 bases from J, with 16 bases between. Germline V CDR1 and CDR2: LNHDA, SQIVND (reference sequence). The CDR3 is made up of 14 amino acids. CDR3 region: CASDYGGLHNEQFF. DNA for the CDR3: TGTGCCAGTGATTACGGGGGACTTCACAATGAGCAGTTCTTC.

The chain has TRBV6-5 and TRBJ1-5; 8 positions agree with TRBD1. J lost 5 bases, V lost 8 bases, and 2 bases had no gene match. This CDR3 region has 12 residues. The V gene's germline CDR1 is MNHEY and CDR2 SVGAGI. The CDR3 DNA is TGTGCCAGCGAGACAGGGGATCAGCCCCAGCATTTT. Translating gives CASETGDQPQHF.

Here the CDR3 DNA reads TGTGCCATCAGTGACGCGGGTGATCAGCCCCAGCATTTT. Translation: CAISDAGDQPQHF. The chain links TRBV10-3 to TRBJ1-5; D call uncertain. The CDR3 covers 13 residues. CDR1 is ENHRY, CDR2 SYGVKD, per germline. Trimming cost V 3 bases and J 5 bases, with 8 bases left between them.

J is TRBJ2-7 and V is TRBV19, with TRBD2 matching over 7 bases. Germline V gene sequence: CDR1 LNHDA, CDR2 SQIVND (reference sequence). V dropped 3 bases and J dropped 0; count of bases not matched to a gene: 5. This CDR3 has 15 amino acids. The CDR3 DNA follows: TGTGCCAGTAGTATTAGAGCGGGGCCCTCCTACGAGCAGTACTTC. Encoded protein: CASSIRAGPSYEQYF.

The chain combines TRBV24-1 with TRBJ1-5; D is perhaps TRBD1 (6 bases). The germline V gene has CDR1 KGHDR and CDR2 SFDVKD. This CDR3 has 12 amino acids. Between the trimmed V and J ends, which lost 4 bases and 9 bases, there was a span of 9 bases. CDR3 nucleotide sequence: TGTGCCACCAGTGAACCACAGGGGCCCCAGCATTTT. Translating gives CATSEPQGPQHF.

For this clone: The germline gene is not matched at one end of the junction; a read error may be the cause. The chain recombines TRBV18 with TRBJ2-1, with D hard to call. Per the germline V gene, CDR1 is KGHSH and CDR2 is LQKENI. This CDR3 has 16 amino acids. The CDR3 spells CATSPPPTPGGNEQFF. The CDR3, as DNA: TGTGCCACCTCACCACCCCCGACACCCGGTGGGAATGAGCAGTTCTTC. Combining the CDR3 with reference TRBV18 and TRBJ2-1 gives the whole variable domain NAGVMQNPRHLVRRRGQEARLRCSPMKGHSHVYWYRQLPEEGLKFMVYLQKENIIDESGMPKERFSAEFPKEGPSILRIQQVVRGDSAAYFCATSPPPTPGGNEQFFGPGTRLTVL.

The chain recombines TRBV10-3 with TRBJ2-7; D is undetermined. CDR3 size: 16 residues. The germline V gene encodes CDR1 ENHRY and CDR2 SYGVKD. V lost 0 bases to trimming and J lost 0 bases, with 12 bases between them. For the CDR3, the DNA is TGTGCCATCAGTGAGTCGGGCCTTAGAAGCTCCTACGAGCAGTACTTC. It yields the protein CAISESGLRSSYEQYF.

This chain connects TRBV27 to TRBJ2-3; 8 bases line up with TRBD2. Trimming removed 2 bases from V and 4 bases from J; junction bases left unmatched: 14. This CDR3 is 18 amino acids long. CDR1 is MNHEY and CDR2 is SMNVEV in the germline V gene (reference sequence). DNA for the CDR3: TGTGCCAGCAGTTTAAGGGAGGGATGGCGGGGGGCACCAGATACGCAGTATTTT. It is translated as CASSLREGWRGAPDTQYF.

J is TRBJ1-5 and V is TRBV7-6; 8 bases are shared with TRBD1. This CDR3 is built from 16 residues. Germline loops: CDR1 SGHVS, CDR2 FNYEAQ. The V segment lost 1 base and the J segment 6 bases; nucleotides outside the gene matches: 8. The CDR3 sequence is CASSLGAGGSSQPQHF. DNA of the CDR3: TGTGCCAGCAGCTTAGGTGCAGGGGGCTCCTCTCAGCCCCAGCATTTT.

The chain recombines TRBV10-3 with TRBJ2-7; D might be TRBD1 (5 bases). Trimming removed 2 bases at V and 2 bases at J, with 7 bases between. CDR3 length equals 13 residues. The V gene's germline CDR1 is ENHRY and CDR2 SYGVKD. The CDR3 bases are TGTGCCATCAGTGAGGTGGGGCCCTACGAGCAGTACGTC. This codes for CAISEVGPYEQYV.

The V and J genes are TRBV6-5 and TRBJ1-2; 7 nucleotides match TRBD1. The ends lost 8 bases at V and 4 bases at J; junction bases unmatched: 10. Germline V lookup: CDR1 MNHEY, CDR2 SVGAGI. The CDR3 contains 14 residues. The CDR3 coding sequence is TGTGCCAGCGGTCGGACAGGCAACTTCTATGGCTACACCTTC. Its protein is CASGRTGNFYGYTF.

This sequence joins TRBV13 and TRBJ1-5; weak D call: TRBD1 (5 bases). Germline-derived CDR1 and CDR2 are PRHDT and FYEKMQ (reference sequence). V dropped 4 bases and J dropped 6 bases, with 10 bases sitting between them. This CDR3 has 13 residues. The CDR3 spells CASSSGGGQPQHF. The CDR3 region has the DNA TGTGCCAGCAGCTCCGGGGGGGGTCAGCCCCAGCATTTT.

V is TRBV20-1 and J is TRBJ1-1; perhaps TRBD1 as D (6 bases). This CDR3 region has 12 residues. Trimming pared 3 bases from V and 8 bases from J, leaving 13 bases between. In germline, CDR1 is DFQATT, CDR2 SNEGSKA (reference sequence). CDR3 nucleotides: TGCAGTGCTAGTCAGGGGCGGACAGAAGCTTTCTTT. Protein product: CSASQGRTEAFF.

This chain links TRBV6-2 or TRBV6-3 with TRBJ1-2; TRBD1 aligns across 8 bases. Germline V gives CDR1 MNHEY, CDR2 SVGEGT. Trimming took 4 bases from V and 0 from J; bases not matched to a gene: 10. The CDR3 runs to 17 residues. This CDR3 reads CASSFNPEQGANYGYTF. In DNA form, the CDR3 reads TGTGCCAGCAGTTTTAATCCCGAACAGGGGGCTAACTATGGCTACACCTTC.

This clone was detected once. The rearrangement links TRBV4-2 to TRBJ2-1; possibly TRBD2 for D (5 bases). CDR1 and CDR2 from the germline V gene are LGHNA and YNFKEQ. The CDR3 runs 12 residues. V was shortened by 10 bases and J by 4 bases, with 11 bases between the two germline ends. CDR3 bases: TGTGCCACCCCGCCGGGGTACAATGAGCAGTTCTTC. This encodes CATPPGYNEQFF.

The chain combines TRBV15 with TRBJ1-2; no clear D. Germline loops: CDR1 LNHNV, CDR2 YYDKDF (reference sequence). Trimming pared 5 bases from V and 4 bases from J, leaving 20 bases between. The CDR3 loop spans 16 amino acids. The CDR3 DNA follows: TGTGCCACCAGCCCATCATTGGGAGGGATCGGCTATGGCTACACCTTC. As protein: CATSPSLGGIGYGYTF.

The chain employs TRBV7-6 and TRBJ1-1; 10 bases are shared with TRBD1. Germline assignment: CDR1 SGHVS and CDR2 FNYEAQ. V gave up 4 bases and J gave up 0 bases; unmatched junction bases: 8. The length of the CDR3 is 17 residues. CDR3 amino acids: CASSSTLGTGVNTEAFF. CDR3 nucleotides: TGTGCCAGCAGCTCAACCCTCGGGACAGGGGTGAACACTGAAGCTTTCTTT.